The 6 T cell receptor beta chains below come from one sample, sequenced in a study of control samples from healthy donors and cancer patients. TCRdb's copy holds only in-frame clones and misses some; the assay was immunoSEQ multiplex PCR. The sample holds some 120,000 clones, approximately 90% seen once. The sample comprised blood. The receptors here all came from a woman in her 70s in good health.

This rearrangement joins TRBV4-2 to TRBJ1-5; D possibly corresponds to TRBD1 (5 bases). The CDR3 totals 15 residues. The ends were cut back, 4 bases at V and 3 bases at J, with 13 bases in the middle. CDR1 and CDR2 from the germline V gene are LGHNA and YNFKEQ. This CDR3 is CASSLIEGNNQPQHF. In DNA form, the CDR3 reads TGTGCCAGCAGCCTGATCGAGGGGAACAATCAGCCCCAGCATTTT.

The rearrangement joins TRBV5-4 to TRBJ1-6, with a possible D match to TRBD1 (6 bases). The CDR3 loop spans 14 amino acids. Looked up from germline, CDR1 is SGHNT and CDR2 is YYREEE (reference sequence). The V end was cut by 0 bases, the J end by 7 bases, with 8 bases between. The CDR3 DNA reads TGTGCCAGCAGCTTGGAGGGGGGAAATTCACCCCTCCACTTT. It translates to CASSLEGGNSPLHF.

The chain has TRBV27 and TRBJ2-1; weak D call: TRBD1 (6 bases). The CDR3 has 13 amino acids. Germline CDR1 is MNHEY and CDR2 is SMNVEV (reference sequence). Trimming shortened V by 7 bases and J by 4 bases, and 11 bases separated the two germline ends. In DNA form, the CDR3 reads TGTGCCAGCACCGGAGGACAGTACAATGAGCAGTTCTTC. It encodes CASTGGQYNEQFF.

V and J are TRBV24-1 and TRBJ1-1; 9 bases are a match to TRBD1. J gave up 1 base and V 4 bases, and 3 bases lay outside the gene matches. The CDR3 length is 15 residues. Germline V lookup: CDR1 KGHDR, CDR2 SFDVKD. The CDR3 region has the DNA TGTGCCACCAGTGACCCGGGACAGGGGAACACTGAAGCTTTCTTT. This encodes CATSDPGQGNTEAFF.

CDR3 residues: CASSNSGVPGELFF. Written as DNA, the CDR3 is TGTGCCAGCTCCAATAGCGGGGTTCCCGGGGAGCTGTTTTTT. V and J are TRBV10-3 and TRBJ2-2, with 8 positions matching TRBD2. V lost 10 bases to trimming and J lost 6 bases; unmatched junction nucleotides: 10. The CDR3 has 14 residues. Germline V CDR1 and CDR2: ENHRY, SYGVKD.

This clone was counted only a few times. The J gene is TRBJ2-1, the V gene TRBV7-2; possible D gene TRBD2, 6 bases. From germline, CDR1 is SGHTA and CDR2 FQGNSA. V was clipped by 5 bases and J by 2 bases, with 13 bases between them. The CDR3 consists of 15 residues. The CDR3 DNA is TGTGCCAGCAGCGAGCGGGTAGGTCCCTACAATGAGCAGTTCTTC. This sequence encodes CASSERVGPYNEQFF.